This T cell receptor beta chain was sequenced for a study of beta chain features in type 1 diabetes. Study results and limitations: When cDNA is sequenced, cells with high TCR expression could be over-represented. TCRB CDR3s from Type 1 diabetes patients were moderately but significantly shorter in all four CD4+ subsets.

This clone has only a few counts. Its antigen is not identified. The whole isolated RNA underwent reverse transcription, so sequencing captured expressed TCRB transcripts. This table comes from immunoSEQ multiplex PCR, and its TCRdb copy is limited to in-frame clones, with some not included. The table shows roughly 700,000 clones, with roughly 12% occurring only once. Naive, central memory, regulatory and stem cell-like memory cells within the CD4+ compartment were sorted using CD45RO/CCR7/CD25/CD127/CD95/CD27. Germline assignment: CDR1 SGDLS and CDR2 YYNGEE. V lost 7 bases and J lost 5; bases outside the gene matches: 9. This CDR3 has 15 amino acids.

What was sequenced was naive CD4+ T cells from blood. The TCR comes from a man aged 18 to 29 with type 1 diabetes. V is TRBV9 and J is TRBJ2-5; 12 bases match TRBD2. The CDR3 nucleotides are TGTGCCAGCGCACTAGGACTAGCGGGGCAGGAGACCCAGTACTTC. This gives the protein CASALGLAGQETQYF.